This entry lists 2 T cell receptor beta chains sequenced from one sample in a study of cytomegalovirus exposure and HLA in healthy donors. Both 60 Vbeta primers and 13 Jbeta primers went into the PCR. Profiling relied on immunoSEQ multiplex PCR, and the TCRdb table lists in-frame clones only, not all of them. The sample records fewer than 150,000 clones, about 70% being singletons. The sequenced sample consisted of PBMCs. All receptors come from a man between 18 and 29 years old in good health and CMV-seronegative.

This clone appeared a few times. CDR3 DNA sequence: TGTGCCAGCAGTTCTCAAAGACTCTATGGCTACACCTTC. This sequence encodes CASSSQRLYGYTF. The rearrangement joins TRBV6-5 to TRBJ1-2, with D unclear. The CDR3 has 13 residues. V lost 4 bases and J 4 bases, leaving 10 bases between the germline ends. CDR1 MNHEY and CDR2 SVGAGI come from the germline V gene.

This chain connects TRBV6-5 to TRBJ2-7; weak D call: TRBD1 (5 bases). CDR1 MNHEY and CDR2 SVGAGI come from the germline V gene. This CDR3 spans 14 amino acids. Trimming took 6 bases from V and 3 from J, leaving 15 bases between them. CDR3 in DNA: TGTGCCAGCAGCTACAGGCTCCGACACTACGAGCAGTACTTC. Translation: CASSYRLRHYEQYF.